The 2 T cell receptor beta chains presented below share a single source sample, sequenced in a study of CD8+ T cells in alopecia areata. Isolated RNA was reverse transcribed into cDNA used as the sequencing template. Only in-frame clones appear in the TCRdb table, and some are missing; sequencing was by immunoSEQ multiplex PCR. The sample carries roughly 120,000 clones, approximately 60% recorded once. Specimen: CD4+ T cells sorted from blood. The receptors derive from a human donor in good health.

This clone was seen just once. CDR3 region: CASSQDQETQYF. In DNA form, the CDR3 reads TGTGCCAGCTCACAAGACCAAGAGACCCAGTACTTC. The chain joins TRBV18 to TRBJ2-5; D is unresolved. The CDR3 sequence is 12 residues long. Germline V gene sequence: CDR1 KGHSH, CDR2 LQKENI. The V gene lost 4 bases and the J gene lost 0 bases, with 3 bases spanning the gap.

This clone turned up a few times. This sequence joins TRBV4-2 and TRBJ1-1; D possibly corresponds to TRBD1 (6 bases). CDR1 and CDR2 from the germline V gene are LGHNA and YNFKEQ. The CDR3 totals 13 residues. The V end lost 8 bases, the J end lost 2 bases, and 12 bases lay between the germline ends. The CDR3 DNA is TGTGCCAGCCAGGGGACGGGAAACACTGAAGCTTTCTTT. Its translation: CASQGTGNTEAFF.